This record covers a single T cell receptor beta chain. Its specificity is unknown. This entry belongs to a study of cytomegalovirus exposure and HLA in healthy donors. Study-wide context: The early release's HLA-typed donors yielded 70 million to 85 million unique TCRs. Within the Caucasian-associated ancestry cluster were under 85% of the roughly 380 genotyped donors.

Notes on the study in general: Within an earlier analysis, most TCR beta V segments proved productive either about 87% or about 30% of the time.

Amplification used 60 Vbeta primers and 13 Jbeta primers. TCRdb's table, derived via immunoSEQ multiplex PCR, lists solely in-frame clones and lacks some. The sample includes 70,000 to 95,000 clones, roughly 77% of them seen just once. Donors sampled were nominally healthy, though unrecorded immune exposures were likely. The source is a man aged 35 to 55 in good health and CMV-seronegative. The source material was PBMCs.

The CDR3: CASSYSSQDSYEQYF. CDR3 nucleotides: TGTGCCAGCAGTTACTCTTCCCAGGATTCCTACGAGCAGTACTTC. The chain combines TRBV6-5 with TRBJ2-7; D is undetermined. V was clipped by 0 bases and J by 1 base, with 10 bases between them. The CDR3 runs 15 residues. Germline CDR1 reads MNHEY; CDR2 reads SVGAGI.